This T cell receptor (beta chain) was obtained from a study of technical replicates of blood from a handful of donors. Here immunoSEQ multiplex PCR was the method, and the copy in TCRdb shows in-frame clones only, minus some. The repertoire holds some 57,000 clones, with roughly 90% as singletons. There are 15 residues in the CDR3. With 5 bases clipped from V and 4 bases from J, the junction kept 7 bases outside the gene matches. CDR1 is SNHLY, CDR2 FYNNEI, per germline. The TCR originated in a human donor in good health. Some clones in this sample may be carry-over from other donors' samples. J is TRBJ2-1 and V is TRBV2, with 8 bases matching TRBD1. The sequencing input was PBMCs. CDR3 sequence reads: CASSKDRAVYNEQFF. DNA for the CDR3: TGTGCCAGCAGTAAGGACAGGGCGGTATACAATGAGCAGTTCTTC.